The rows below give T cell receptor beta chains drawn from one sample of a study of relationships among human T cell subsets. TCRdb processed the multiplex PCR reads anew with MiXCR; each CDR3 protein has one entry. The sample has some 2,400 distinct CDR3 sequences, around 41% seen once. The sequenced sample was activated T cells sorted from blood. The receptors shown here come from a man aged 40-55 years in good health. CDR3s include the opening cysteine and the closing phenylalanine or tryptophan. A D gene is named only where the DNA matches it firmly. For some rows the clone size is stated as once, few or many, or as a class when expanded; others skip it.

cdr3_length j_call d_call clone_size v_call cdr3_aa cdr3_nt
12 TRBJ2-1 . few TRBV10-3 CAISETPNEQFF TGTGCCATCAGCGAAACTCCCAATGAGCAGTTCTTC
15 TRBJ1-5 . few TRBV20-1 CSARDWRRGNQPQHF TGCAGTGCTAGAGATTGGCGGAGGGGCAATCAGCCCCAGCATTTT
14 TRBJ1-6 . few TRBV27 CASSLRQARSPLHF TGTGCCAGCAGTTTACGTCAGGCTCGCTCACCCCTCCACTTT
15 TRBJ2-2 TRBD2 few TRBV29-1 CSVQGLASITGELFF TGCAGCGTTCAAGGACTAGCAAGTATCACTGGGGAGCTGTTTTTT
14 TRBJ2-3 . few TRBV11-2 CASSLYGVEDTQYF TGTGCCAGCAGCTTATATGGGGTCGAGGATACGCAGTATTTT
11 TRBJ2-1 . . TRBV25-1 CASSPGLWWFF TGTGCCAGCAGTCCCGGGCTCTGGTGGTTCTTC
14 TRBJ2-5 . . TRBV11-2 CASSPRQVSGTQYF TGTGCCAGCAGCCCCCGACAGGTATCCGGGACCCAGTACTTC
13 TRBJ1-5 TRBD1 . TRBV27 CASSSTGDRPQHF TGTGCCAGCAGTTCTACAGGGGATCGGCCCCAGCATTTT
15 TRBJ2-5 TRBD2 . TRBV29-1 CSANGLAGGAETQYF TGCAGCGCTAATGGTTTAGCGGGAGGCGCGGAGACCCAGTACTTC
14 TRBJ2-7 TRBD1 . TRBV6-5 CASSSQGAPYEQYF TGTGCCAGCAGTTCACAGGGGGCTCCCTACGAGCAGTACTTC
17 TRBJ2-4 TRBD2 large TRBV11-2 CASSLVVGLAGKNIQYF TGTGCCAGCAGCTTGGTAGTAGGACTAGCGGGGAAAAACATTCAGTACTTC
13 TRBJ1-1 . few TRBV11-2 CASSPRRDTEAFF TGTGCCAGCAGCCCTCGACGGGACACTGAAGCTTTCTTT
16 TRBJ2-7 . . TRBV27 CASSSSGDGINYEQYF TGTGCCAGCAGTTCATCGGGGGACGGTATAAACTACGAGCAGTACTTC
14 TRBJ2-3 TRBD1 medium-sized TRBV12-3/TRBV12-4 CASNGDRGSDTQYF TGTGCCAGCAACGGGGACAGGGGATCAGATACGCAGTATTTT
11 TRBJ2-4 . medium-sized TRBV11-2 CASSGGYIQYF TGTGCCAGCAGCGGAGGTTACATTCAGTACTTC
11 TRBJ2-3 . . TRBV12-5 CASGSTDTQYF TGTGCTAGTGGCTCCACAGATACGCAGTATTTT
18 TRBJ1-1 . few TRBV4-1 CASSQDRRTASGNTEAFF TGCGCCAGCAGCCAAGATCGTAGGACGGCGTCGGGGAACACTGAAGCTTTCTTT
15 TRBJ2-3 TRBD1 . TRBV28 CASRNRDRVTDTQYF TGTGCCAGCAGGAACCGGGACAGGGTCACAGATACGCAGTATTTT
14 TRBJ2-1 . . TRBV7-9 CASRADYLYNEQFF TGTGCCAGCCGAGCGGACTACCTCTACAATGAGCAGTTCTTC
14 TRBJ1-2 . . TRBV2 CASTHSGDLYGYTF TGTGCCAGCACCCACAGCGGGGACCTGTATGGCTACACCTTC
16 TRBJ1-6 . few TRBV6-6 CASSYSWGANNSPLHF TGTGCCAGCAGTTACTCGTGGGGCGCGAACAATTCACCCCTCCACTTT
14 TRBJ2-7 . . TRBV5-1 CASSLGQNSYEQYF TGCGCCAGCAGCTTGGGCCAGAACTCCTACGAGCAGTACTTC
14 TRBJ2-7 TRBD2 few TRBV11-2 CASSPRREHYEQYF TGTGCCAGCAGCCCGCGGCGGGAGCACTACGAGCAGTACTTC
12 TRBJ2-4 TRBD1 . TRBV6-1 CASRMTGGHNYF TGTGCCAGCAGGATGACAGGGGGCCACAACTACTTC
15 TRBJ2-5 . . TRBV7-7 CASSLGPAGGETQYF TGTGCTAGCAGCTTAGGCCCAGCGGGCGGTGAGACCCAGTACTTC
16 TRBJ2-7 . few TRBV13 CASSFVVSGGSYEQYF TGTGCCAGCAGCTTCGTCGTTAGCGGTGGGTCCTACGAGCAGTACTTC
13 TRBJ1-1 TRBD1 . TRBV7-9 CASSPLQGAEAFF TGTGCCAGCAGCCCTTTACAGGGGGCTGAAGCTTTCTTT
14 TRBJ1-2 . . TRBV28 CASSLSRTAGGYTF TGTGCCAGCAGTTTATCAAGGACGGCCGGCGGCTACACCTTC
17 TRBJ2-1 . medium-sized TRBV12-3/TRBV12-4 CASSSNRLSGSYNEQFF TGTGCCAGCAGTTCCAATAGACTAAGCGGGTCCTACAATGAGCAGTTCTTC
12 TRBJ2-7 . medium-sized TRBV14 CASSQARLQQYF TGTGCCAGCAGCCAAGCACGACTCCAGCAGTACTTC
15 TRBJ2-5 TRBD2 . TRBV4-1 CASSQTGTRVETQYF TGCGCCAGCAGCCAGACCGGGACTAGAGTGGAGACCCAGTACTTC
15 TRBJ1-6 . . TRBV5-1 CASSEEQAGRSPLHF TGCGCCAGCAGCGAGGAGCAGGCGGGGAGGTCACCCCTCCACTTT